These T cell receptor beta chains were read from a single sample in a study of T cells in localized non-small cell lung cancer. TCRdb's copy holds only in-frame clones and misses some; the assay was immunoSEQ multiplex PCR. The data hold 10,000 to 15,000 clones, with approximately 86% observed a single time. This sample comprised peripheral blood, obtained before any cancer treatment. The origin of the receptors is an older male donor with stage III lung adenocarcinoma. Both conserved end residues are part of each CDR3. D genes are given only for firm matches. Only some rows state a clone size, as once, few, many or a class for expanded clones.

v_call	j_call	clone_size	d_call	cdr3_aa	cdr3_nt
TRBV2	TRBJ2-7	-	-	CASSVDSSFYEQYF	TGTGCCAGCAGTGTCGACAGTTCGTTCTACGAGCAGTACTTC
TRBV28	TRBJ1-4	-	-	CASSTPANEKLFF	TGTGCCAGCAGCACTCCGGCGAATGAAAAACTGTTTTTT
TRBV2	TRBJ2-7	once	TRBD2	CASLAGGTYEQYF	TGTGCCAGCTTAGCGGGGGGGACGTACGAGCAGTACTTC
TRBV30	TRBJ2-7	-	TRBD1	CAWSPPGQGLEQYF	TGTGCCTGGAGTCCCCCGGGACAGGGGCTCGAGCAGTACTTC
TRBV5-8	TRBJ1-2	-	-	CASSYEDRTYGYTF	TGTGCCAGCAGCTATGAGGACAGAACCTATGGCTACACCTTC
TRBV19	TRBJ1-1	once	-	CASSIGGMYTEAFF	TGTGCCAGTAGTATCGGGGGAATGTACACTGAAGCTTTCTTT
TRBV5-4	TRBJ2-1	-	-	CASSFGSYNEQFF	TGTGCCAGCAGCTTCGGTAGTTACAATGAGCAGTTCTTC
TRBV5-6	TRBJ1-1	-	-	CASRRARQNTEAFF	TGTGCCAGCCGAAGGGCACGGCAGAACACTGAAGCTTTCTTT
TRBV4-1	TRBJ2-3	-	TRBD2	CASSHGRDLFWPDTQYF	TGCGCCAGCAGCCATGGGAGGGACTTGTTTTGGCCAGATACGCAGTATTTT
TRBV7-8	TRBJ2-2	-	TRBD2	CASSRSGGAPGELFF	TGTGCCAGCAGCCGCAGCGGGGGGGCCCCCGGGGAGCTGTTTTTT
TRBV5-1	TRBJ2-7	-	-	CASSVEGNAREQYF	TGCGCCAGCAGCGTCGAGGGGAATGCGCGGGAGCAGTACTTC
TRBV6-5	TRBJ1-6	-	-	CASTNRPDSRSPLHF	TGTGCCAGCACCAACCGACCGGACAGTCGATCACCCCTCCACTTT
TRBV18	TRBJ1-5	-	-	CASSSLMDQPQHF	TGTGCCAGCTCATCACTGATGGACCAGCCCCAGCATTTT
TRBV6-6	TRBJ1-5	-	TRBD1	CASSYPDRGDQPQHF	TGTGCCAGCAGTTACCCGGACAGGGGAGATCAGCCCCAGCATTTT
TRBV7-9	TRBJ2-2	few	-	CASSLARGDTGELFF	TGTGCCAGCAGCTTAGCGCGCGGGGACACCGGGGAGCTGTTTTTT
TRBV4-2	TRBJ1-1	-	-	CASSLMRTEKTEAFF	TGTGCCAGCAGCTTGATGCGGACGGAGAAAACTGAAGCTTTCTTT
TRBV19	TRBJ1-2	-	TRBD1	CASDGLQGGYGYTF	TGTGCCAGCGATGGCCTTCAGGGGGGCTATGGCTACACCTTC
TRBV15	TRBJ2-1	once	-	CATSREYRREQFF	TGTGCCACCAGCAGAGAATATAGACGTGAGCAGTTCTTC
TRBV5-6	TRBJ2-1	-	-	CASSSGDNEQFF	TGTGCCAGCTCCTCCGGGGACAATGAGCAGTTCTTC
TRBV4-2	TRBJ1-5	once	-	CASSHLGSGDDNQPQHF	TGTGCCAGCAGCCACCTCGGGTCAGGGGACGACAATCAGCCCCAGCATTTT
TRBV6-5	TRBJ1-2	-	TRBD1	CASSASLGQAAGYTF	TGTGCCAGCAGTGCGTCCTTAGGACAGGCCGCTGGCTACACCTTC
TRBV29-1	TRBJ1-1	-	TRBD1	CSVGRTGGVRDTEAFF	TGCAGCGTTGGGAGGACAGGGGGCGTTCGGGACACTGAAGCTTTCTTT
TRBV2	TRBJ2-1	once	-	CASRGQGGSYNEQFF	TGTGCCAGCAGAGGACAGGGAGGGTCCTACAATGAGCAGTTCTTC
TRBV19	TRBJ2-1	-	-	CASSIVLTLSYNEQFF	TGTGCCAGTAGTATAGTTTTAACACTTTCTTACAATGAGCAGTTCTTC
TRBV20-1	TRBJ2-1	-	-	CSASRLNEQFF	TGCAGTGCTAGTCGTCTCAATGAGCAGTTCTTC
TRBV5-4	TRBJ1-2	once	-	CASGSVVPGTYGYTF	TGTGCCAGCGGGTCTGTCGTACCAGGAACCTATGGCTACACCTTC
TRBV19	TRBJ1-2	-	-	CASSGTGTYYGYTF	TGTGCCAGTAGCGGTACCGGGACTTACTATGGCTACACCTTC
TRBV25-1	TRBJ2-5	once	TRBD2	CASRMAGGQETQYF	TGTGCCAGCAGGATGGCGGGGGGCCAAGAGACCCAGTACTTC
TRBV2	TRBJ2-1	-	-	CASSELPGLIHNEQFF	TGTGCCAGCAGTGAGTTGCCAGGGTTGATCCACAATGAGCAGTTCTTC
TRBV4-1	TRBJ2-1	-	-	CASSQEGGRSRAYNEQFF	TGCGCCAGCAGCCAAGAGGGGGGCCGTTCTCGTGCCTACAATGAGCAGTTCTTC
TRBV5-4	TRBJ1-5	-	-	CASRAAYGEVIAISQHF	TGTGCCAGTAGAGCAGCTTACGGCGAGGTTATAGCAATCAGCCAGCATTTT
TRBV19	TRBJ2-5	-	-	CASSIGRETQYF	TGTGCCAGTAGTATAGGTCGAGAGACCCAGTACTTC
TRBV7-8	TRBJ2-7	once	TRBD2	CASSLWTSGRDYEQYF	TGTGCCAGCAGCCTATGGACTAGCGGGAGGGATTACGAGCAGTACTTC
TRBV7-8	TRBJ1-2	-	TRBD1	CASSATGMATPGYTF	TGTGCCAGCAGCGCGACAGGGATGGCTACACCCGGCTACACCTTC
TRBV6-5	TRBJ1-1	-	-	CASSYFGQMNTEAFF	TGTGCCAGCAGTTACTTCGGCCAGATGAACACTGAAGCTTTCTTT
TRBV28	TRBJ1-4	-	-	CASKPGQRGRLFF	TGTGCCAGCAAACCGGGCCAGCGGGGGAGACTGTTTTTT
TRBV5-1	TRBJ2-5	-	TRBD2	CAGRAGELNLQETQYF	TGCGCCGGAAGAGCGGGGGAGCTCAACCTCCAAGAGACCCAGTACTTC
TRBV11-2	TRBJ1-6	once	TRBD1	CASSLGDSYSPLHF	TGTGCCAGCAGCTTAGGGGACAGCTATTCACCCCTCCACTTT
TRBV7-6	TRBJ2-3	-	-	CASSLDLNTQYF	TGTGCCAGCAGCTTGGACTTAAATACGCAGTATTTT